Presented here are 27 T cell receptor beta chains from one specimen sequenced in a study of blood T cell repertoires in COVID-19. The method was immunoSEQ multiplex PCR; TCRdb's version includes in-frame clones alone and lacks a portion of them. The sample contains fewer than 250,000 clones, 89% of which appear only once. The sample comprised peripheral blood. Receptors originate from a middle-aged woman with acute or convalescent COVID-19.

This chain connects TRBV4-1 to TRBJ1-2, with D hard to call. Germline loops: CDR1 MGHRA, CDR2 YSYEKL. With 2 bases removed from V and 8 bases from J, the gap between germline ends came to 18 bases. There are 15 residues in the CDR3. The CDR3 nucleotides read TGCGCCAGCAGCCAAAACCCGGCCCGGGTTGAGGGCTACACCTTC. Its protein product is CASSQNPARVEGYTF.

The rearrangement joins TRBV11-3 to TRBJ2-3; 7 bases are a match to TRBD1. The CDR3 consists of 15 residues. The V segment lost 3 bases and the J segment 1 base; nucleotides outside the gene matches: 4. CDR1 and CDR2 (germline): SGHNT, YENEEA. CDR3 nucleotides: TGTGCCAGCAGCTTCGGGACAGTGGGCACAGATACGCAGTATTTT. Translated: CASSFGTVGTDTQYF.

The V and J genes are TRBV2 and TRBJ1-1; a weak D match, TRBD1 (5 bases). With 4 bases removed from V and 7 bases from J, the gap between germline ends came to 10 bases. The CDR3 runs 12 residues. Germline assignment: CDR1 SNHLY and CDR2 FYNNEI. CDR3 coding DNA: TGTGCCAGCAGTGCGCAGGGAAATGAAGCTTTCTTT. Translating it yields CASSAQGNEAFF.

The chain couples TRBV6-5 to TRBJ2-3, with D tentatively TRBD2 (5 bases). The CDR3 runs 16 residues. Trimming took off 0 bases at V and 1 base at J, with 11 bases between the two ends. In germline, CDR1 is MNHEY, CDR2 SVGAGI. CDR3: CASSYSRVFGTDTQYF. The CDR3 nucleotides are TGTGCCAGCAGTTACTCGAGGGTGTTCGGCACAGATACGCAGTATTTT.

The J gene is TRBJ1-2, the V gene TRBV6-2 or TRBV6-3; a possible D gene is TRBD1 (5 bases). CDR3 length: 14 amino acids. V was trimmed by 5 bases and J by 3 bases, leaving 13 bases between them. Germline V gives CDR1 MNHEY, CDR2 SVGEGT. The CDR3: CASSDEGVDYGYTF. The CDR3 bases are TGTGCCAGCAGTGATGAAGGGGTTGACTATGGCTACACCTTC.

The gene calls are TRBV10-1 and TRBJ1-2; 8 bases match TRBD1. There are 15 residues in the CDR3. Germline-derived CDR1 and CDR2 are WNHNN and SYGVQD (reference sequence). V dropped 0 bases and J dropped 7; count of bases not matched to a gene: 7. The CDR3 DNA is TGCGCCAGCAGTGAGTCGTCAAGGACAGGGTCTGGCTACACCTTC. This gives the protein CASSESSRTGSGYTF.

The gene calls are TRBV10-3 and TRBJ2-1, with 8 bases identical to TRBD2. Looked up from germline, CDR1 is ENHRY and CDR2 is SYGVKD. The CDR3 has 11 residues. Trimming took 10 bases from V and 8 from J; bases not matched to a gene: 4. The CDR3 protein is CATRGGDEQFF. Written as DNA, the CDR3 is TGTGCCACCCGGGGGGGCGATGAGCAGTTCTTC.

CDR3: CATSDLASGQETQYF. The CDR3 coding sequence is TGTGCCACCAGTGATTTGGCGTCAGGGCAAGAGACCCAGTACTTC. The genes are TRBV24-1 and TRBJ2-5; possible D gene TRBD1, 5 bases. V dropped 0 bases and J dropped 2 bases, with 9 bases sitting between them. The germline gives CDR1 KGHDR, CDR2 SFDVKD. The CDR3 extends over 15 amino acids.

V usage is TRBV5-4 and J usage is TRBJ1-1; D may be TRBD1 (5 bases). The germline V and J ends were trimmed by 0 bases and 0 bases, with 9 bases remaining between them. CDR3 length: 15 residues. Germline assignment: CDR1 SGHNT and CDR2 YYREEE (reference sequence). The CDR3 region is CASSLEPGLNTEAFF. DNA of the CDR3: TGTGCCAGCAGCTTGGAGCCAGGGTTGAACACTGAAGCTTTCTTT.

This clone was seen just once. The V gene is TRBV7-2, the J gene TRBJ1-6, with 8 bases aligning to TRBD1. V gave up 5 bases and J gave up 7 bases; unmatched junction bases: 7. CDR1 SGHTA and CDR2 FQGNSA come from the germline V gene. There are 15 residues in the CDR3. In DNA form, the CDR3 reads TGTGCCAGCAGCGTCAGGACAGGGACCAATTCACCCCTCCACTTT. The encoded protein is CASSVRTGTNSPLHF.

This clone was seen once. The V gene is TRBV9, the J gene TRBJ1-6, with D unresolved. This CDR3 has 15 residues. CDR1 SGDLS and CDR2 YYNGEE come from the germline V gene. Trimming took 0 bases from V and 14 from J, leaving 18 bases between them. The CDR3 DNA sequence: TGTGCCAGCAGCGTAGATTGGCAGCGGAGTTCGGCCCTCCACTTT. Encoded protein: CASSVDWQRSSALHF.

The rearrangement links TRBV9 to TRBJ1-2; D unresolved. Between the trimmed V and J ends, which lost 4 bases and 8 bases, there was a span of 18 bases. This CDR3 has 14 amino acids. Germline V gene lookup returns CDR1 SGDLS and CDR2 YYNGEE. CDR3 loop: CASSPRLTIGGYTF. The CDR3, as DNA: TGTGCCAGCAGCCCCCGGTTGACTATCGGAGGCTACACCTTC. Filled out from reference TRBV9 and TRBJ1-2, the complete variable domain reads DSGVTQTPKHLITATGQRVTLRCSPRSGDLSVYWYQQSLDQGLQFLIQYYNGEERAKGNILERFSAQQFPDLHSELNLSSLELGDSALYFCASSPRLTIGGYTFGSGTRLTVV.

Note on this clone: At the DNA level, this CDR3 is encoded by other sequences in the same sample as well. The genes are TRBV5-6 and TRBJ2-7; D is perhaps TRBD1 (7 bases). The CDR3 is 13 amino acids. V lost 0 bases to trimming and J lost 6 bases, with 10 bases between them. Germline V lookup: CDR1 SGHDT, CDR2 YYEEEE. As DNA, the CDR3 is TGTGCCAGCAGCTTGGTTCAGGGGGGCGAGCAGTACGTC. As protein: CASSLVQGGEQYV.

The chain has TRBV21-1 and TRBJ1-5. TRBV21-1 represents a pseudogene. This CDR3 is 16 amino acids long. CDR3: CASSKGRRGGKQPQHF. The CDR3 DNA follows: TGTGCCAGCAGCAAAGGTAGGCGGGGCGGAAAACAGCCCCAGCATTTT.

The V call is TRBV24-1, the J call TRBJ2-3, with D possibly being TRBD2 (6 bases). Between the trimmed V and J ends, which lost 2 bases and 2 bases, there was a span of 10 bases. This CDR3 is built from 15 residues. Germline V gene data show CDR1 as KGHDR and CDR2 as SFDVKD. The CDR3 sequence: CATSDSGLTTDTQYF. CDR3 sequence (DNA): TGTGCCACCAGTGATTCGGGACTGACCACAGATACGCAGTATTTT.

The CDR3 DNA reads TGTGCCAGTAGTCAGCGGACAGGGGTAAATCAGCCCCAGCATTTT. This gives the protein CASSQRTGVNQPQHF. This chain links TRBV19 with TRBJ1-5; 9 positions match TRBD1. Trimming at V came to 5 bases and at J to 4 bases, leaving 6 bases not matched to a gene. The CDR3 length is 15 residues. Germline V gene sequence: CDR1 LNHDA, CDR2 SQIVND (reference sequence). Full variable domain (rest looked up from reference TRBV19 and TRBJ1-5): DGGITQSPKYLFRKEGQNVTLSCEQNLNHDAMYWYRQDPGQGLRLIYYSQIVNDFQKGDIAEGYSVSREKKESFPLTVTSAQKNPTAFYLCASSQRTGVNQPQHFGDGTRLSIL.

V and J are TRBV7-9 and TRBJ2-3, with 11 bases identical to TRBD1. The trim removed 4 bases at V and 5 bases at J, leaving 5 bases unmatched. The CDR3 contains 15 residues. The germline V gene has CDR1 SEHNR and CDR2 FQNEAQ (reference sequence). CDR3 in DNA: TGTGCCAGCAGCTGGGGACAGGGGGAGGGAGATACGCAGTATTTT. It encodes CASSWGQGEGDTQYF.

This clone was picked up one time. The V and J genes are TRBV30 and TRBJ2-3; tentative D call: TRBD2 (7 bases). Germline lookup yields CDR1 GTSNPN and CDR2 SVGIG (reference sequence). Trimming removed 0 bases at V and 0 bases at J, with 13 bases between. The CDR3 is 16 amino acids. CDR3 sequence reads: CAWSVWGGSSTDTQYF. The DNA of the CDR3 is TGTGCCTGGAGTGTATGGGGGGGCTCTAGCACAGATACGCAGTATTTT.

The genes are TRBV6-6 and TRBJ2-1; TRBD1 is a possible D gene (5 bases). The germline V and J ends were trimmed by 6 bases and 8 bases, with 17 bases remaining between them. Germline CDR1 is MNHNY and CDR2 is SVGAGI (reference sequence). The CDR3 has 14 residues. CDR3 sequence: CASRGWGLSDEQFF. Written as DNA, the CDR3 is TGTGCCAGCAGAGGGTGGGGCCTGTCGGATGAGCAGTTCTTC.

This CDR3 reads CASSPFMIRDRVYNSPLHF. The CDR3 nucleotides read TGCGCCAGCAGCCCCTTCATGATACGAGACAGGGTCTATAATTCACCCCTCCACTTT. The chain combines TRBV5-1 with TRBJ1-6; 7 bases map to TRBD1. Germline CDR1 SGHRS, CDR2 YFSETQ. The trim removed 4 bases at V and 3 bases at J, leaving 16 bases unmatched. CDR3 length: 19 residues.

V and J are TRBV19 and TRBJ2-5, with D possibly TRBD2 on 5 matching bases. Trimming stripped 4 bases from V and 1 base from J, with 13 bases between. Germline V lookup: CDR1 LNHDA, CDR2 SQIVND (reference sequence). The CDR3 runs to 15 residues. The CDR3 DNA reads TGTGCCAGTAGTAAAGGACTCACCCTCCAAGAGACCCAGTACTTC. This encodes CASSKGLTLQETQYF.

The chain links TRBV9 to TRBJ1-1; D may be TRBD1 (5 bases). This CDR3 contains 15 residues. With 0 bases removed from V and 1 base from J, the gap between germline ends came to 10 bases. CDR1 is SGDLS, CDR2 YYNGEE, per germline. CDR3 DNA sequence: TGTGCCAGCAGCGTAGATGGGGGGGAGAACACTGAAGCTTTCTTT. As protein: CASSVDGGENTEAFF.

This sequence joins TRBV13 and TRBJ1-1; a weak D match, TRBD1 (5 bases). CDR1 is PRHDT, CDR2 FYEKMQ, per germline (reference sequence). This CDR3 contains 16 residues. V lost 5 bases to trimming and J lost 4 bases, with 20 bases between them. CDR3 amino acids: CASSHGNGGLGTEAFF. The CDR3 DNA sequence: TGTGCCAGCAGCCACGGTAACGGGGGTCTTGGCACTGAAGCTTTCTTT.

The chain joins TRBV30 to TRBJ2-7; D is perhaps TRBD1 (8 bases). This CDR3 contains 17 residues. V gave up 0 bases and J gave up 2 bases, with 20 bases separating them. Germline CDR1 reads GTSNPN; CDR2 reads SVGIG (reference sequence). The chain's CDR3 is CAWSVTGAGVGPYEQYV. CDR3 nucleotide sequence: TGTGCCTGGAGTGTGACAGGGGCGGGGGTAGGTCCCTACGAGCAGTACGTC.

The rearrangement joins TRBV6-6 to TRBJ2-7; D may be TRBD2 (6 bases). CDR3 length equals 15 residues. Germline V lookup: CDR1 MNHNY, CDR2 SVGAGI (reference sequence). V was clipped by 0 bases and J by 2 bases, with 11 bases between them. The CDR3 loop is CASSYSTPGAYEQYV. The CDR3 nucleotides are TGTGCCAGCAGTTACTCGACGCCGGGGGCCTACGAGCAGTACGTC.

V usage is TRBV12-3 or TRBV12-4 and J usage is TRBJ1-1; D gene ambiguous. Deletions cut 6 bases from V and 3 bases from J, with 8 bases between. The CDR3 runs 12 residues. The CDR3 DNA reads as TGTGCCAGCAGCCGACACTACACTGAAGCTTTCTTT. Amino acids: CASSRHYTEAFF.

This chain joins TRBV19 and TRBJ1-2, with 8 positions matching TRBD1. Germline lookup yields CDR1 LNHDA and CDR2 SQIVND (reference sequence). V trimming: 2 bases; J trimming: 6 bases; junction bases outside the gene matches: 5. This CDR3 has 14 amino acids. In DNA form, the CDR3 reads TGTGCCAGTAGTATACAGGGGGCGGCGGATGGCTACACCTTC. Translating gives CASSIQGAADGYTF. The whole variable domain, filled in from reference TRBV19 and TRBJ1-2, reads DGGITQSPKYLFRKEGQNVTLSCEQNLNHDAMYWYRQDPGQGLRLIYYSQIVNDFQKGDIAEGYSVSREKKESFPLTVTSAQKNPTAFYLCASSIQGAADGYTFGSGTRLTVV.